This T cell receptor beta chain was captured by sequencing in a study of identifying expanded T cells in peripheral blood (dated by TCRdb to between 2019 and 2020). A note on the overall study: Four technical replicates, made by sequencing separate aliquots from the same pool of genomic DNA, were compared pairwise. What the research found in general, with its limitations: Both the number of clones called differentially abundant and the false-positive rate were significantly reduced by the beta-binomial model across all healthy-donor time intervals. Between technical replicates the binomial model flagged 0.9 to 1.5 differentially abundant clones, whereas over roughly 2 weeks the binomial model flagged about 15 and over roughly 4 weeks roughly 20. For all healthy donors, the variance in clone template counts between two-week samples rose significantly as total template count increased. The authors expected biological variance in healthy repertoires might increase further over much longer intervals such as months to years.

Remarks on this clone: The antigen this receptor binds is unknown. Base qualities are not provided; no much larger clone lies one nucleotide away.

The germline V gene (reference sequence) sets CDR1 to GTSNPN and CDR2 to SVGIG. The CDR3 runs 14 amino acids, cysteine and phenylalanine included. Only the CDR3 DNA stays, 42 bases, in frame from base 1. Trimming takes 8 bases from V and 3 bases from J, and the germline ends sit 17 bases apart. The immunoSEQ Assay, which uses bias-controlled multiplex PCR amplification of genomic DNA, was used to profile TCRbeta CDR3 regions. The authors' analysis ran thus. To quantify the absolute abundance of each unique TCRbeta CDR3 region, the sequences were collapsed and filtered. Differential abundance was assessed using a binomial (Fisher-equivalent) model and a beta-binomial model in which time-dependent variance fitted from healthy donors was added. Clones with fewer than 5 combined templates were excluded, and clones with Benjamini-Hochberg FDR below 0.01 were called differentially abundant. The form v = (b*log(k)+a)^2 was used to model beta-binomial variance as a function of total template count across the two samples. TCRdb obtained this table from immuneACCESS and retained in-frame rearrangements with V and J assigned. These tables miss some clones; where compared with another copy, unresolved V genes account for less than half of the shortfall, and the remainder is unexplained. V and J calls plus clone size are reproduced from that table; the DNA served to infer D and trimming. The sample table lists roughly 130,000 clones, around 88% of them with a count of one. The ten largest clonotypes hold less than 10% of the sample.

During the collection period, no infections or other immune events were recorded for the healthy donors. Healthy-donor blood repertoires served as a training cohort to calibrate time-dependent variance in a beta-binomial model of T-cell clone differential abundance. There were roughly 10 healthy donors in the training cohort, of whom 3 were female and 7 were male. The donors were between roughly 25 and 70 years old, with an average age of approximately 46 years. Whole blood, obtained from a commercial supplier, was collected from each healthy donor at three time points spaced around 2 weeks apart. For immunosequencing, genomic DNA was extracted from whole blood that had not been sorted.

The sequencing sample was made of blood. The receptor comes from a person aged 18 to 70 in good health. Rearrangement joined TRBV30 to TRBJ1-3; the D segment could be TRBD1, given 6 matching bases. The nucleotide sequence is given as TGTGCCGGAGGGGGAACGTATGATGGAAACACCATATATTTT. Its protein is CAGGGTYDGNTIYF.